This T cell receptor beta chain was observed in a study of technical replicates of blood from several donors. The data were produced by immunoSEQ multiplex PCR, yet TCRdb's version contains in-frame clones alone and is incomplete. The table has 50,000 to 65,000 clones, 89% seen once. Looked up from germline, CDR1 is LNHDA and CDR2 is SQIVND (reference sequence). CDR3 length: 13 residues. V lost 4 bases, J lost 2 bases, and 3 bases lay in between. What was sequenced was PBMCs. The chain has TRBV19 and TRBJ1-6; D is unclear. This clonotype was obtained from a human donor in good health. Some clones in this sample may be carry-over from other donors' samples. The CDR3 nucleotides are TGTGCCAGTAGTACGGCCTATAATTCACCCCTCCACTTT. Translating it yields CASSTAYNSPLHF. Based on the CDR3 plus reference TRBV19 and TRBJ1-6, the full variable domain is DGGITQSPKYLFRKEGQNVTLSCEQNLNHDAMYWYRQDPGQGLRLIYYSQIVNDFQKGDIAEGYSVSREKKESFPLTVTSAQKNPTAFYLCASSTAYNSPLHFGNGTRLTVT.